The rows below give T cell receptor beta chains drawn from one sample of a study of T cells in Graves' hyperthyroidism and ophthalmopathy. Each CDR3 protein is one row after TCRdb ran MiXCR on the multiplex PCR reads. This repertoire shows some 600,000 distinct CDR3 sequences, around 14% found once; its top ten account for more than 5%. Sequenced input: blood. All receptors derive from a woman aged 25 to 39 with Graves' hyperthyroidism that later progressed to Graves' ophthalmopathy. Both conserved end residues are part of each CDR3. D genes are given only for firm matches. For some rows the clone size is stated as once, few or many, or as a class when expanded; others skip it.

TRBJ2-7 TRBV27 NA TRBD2 CASSTGLAAINTYGQYF TGTGCCAGCAGTACCGGACTAGCGGCCATCAACACCTACGGGCAGTACTTC
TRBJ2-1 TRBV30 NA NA CAWSVNPNEQFF TGTGCCTGGAGTGTTAACCCCAATGAGCAGTTCTTC
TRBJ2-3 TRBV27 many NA CASSGDGTDTQYF TGTGCCAGCAGCGGGGACGGCACAGATACGCAGTATTTT
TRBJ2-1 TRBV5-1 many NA CASRLDREGVNEQFF TGCGCCAGTCGCCTGGACAGGGAGGGGGTCAATGAGCAGTTCTTC
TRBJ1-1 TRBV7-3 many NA CASSLTPGTEAFF TGTGCCAGCAGCTTAACCCCAGGGACTGAAGCTTTCTTT
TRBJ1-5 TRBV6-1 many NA CASTHSGLGNQPQHF TGTGCCAGCACCCACTCAGGACTCGGCAATCAGCCCCAGCATTTT
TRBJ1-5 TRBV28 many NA CASDGNQPQHF TGTGCCAGCGACGGCAATCAGCCCCAGCATTTT
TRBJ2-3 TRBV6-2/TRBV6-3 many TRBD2 CASSRRTSGRGADTQYF TGTGCCAGCAGTCGAAGGACTAGCGGGAGGGGTGCAGATACGCAGTATTTT
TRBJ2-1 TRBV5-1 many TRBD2 CASSGSGTSDYNEQFF TGCGCCAGCAGCGGTTCCGGGACTAGCGACTACAATGAGCAGTTCTTC
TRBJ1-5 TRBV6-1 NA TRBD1 CASSSGGRQPQHF TGTGCCAGCAGTTCAGGGGGCAGGCAGCCCCAGCATTTT
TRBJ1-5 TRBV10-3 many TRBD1 CAISEDRGVQPQHF TGTGCCATCAGTGAGGACAGGGGTGTTCAGCCCCAGCATTTT
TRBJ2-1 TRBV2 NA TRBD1 CASSERMGQGYNEQFF TGTGCCAGCAGTGAGAGGATGGGACAGGGGTACAATGAGCAGTTCTTC
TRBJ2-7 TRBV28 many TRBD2 CASRLSGSYYEQYF TGTGCCAGTCGCCTTAGCGGGAGTTACTACGAGCAGTACTTC
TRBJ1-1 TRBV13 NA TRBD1 CASSRPGQGYEAFF TGTGCCAGCAGCCGTCCGGGACAGGGGTATGAAGCTTTCTTT
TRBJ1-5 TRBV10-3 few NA CAIAQPNQPQHF TGTGCCATCGCCCAGCCCAATCAGCCCCAGCATTTT